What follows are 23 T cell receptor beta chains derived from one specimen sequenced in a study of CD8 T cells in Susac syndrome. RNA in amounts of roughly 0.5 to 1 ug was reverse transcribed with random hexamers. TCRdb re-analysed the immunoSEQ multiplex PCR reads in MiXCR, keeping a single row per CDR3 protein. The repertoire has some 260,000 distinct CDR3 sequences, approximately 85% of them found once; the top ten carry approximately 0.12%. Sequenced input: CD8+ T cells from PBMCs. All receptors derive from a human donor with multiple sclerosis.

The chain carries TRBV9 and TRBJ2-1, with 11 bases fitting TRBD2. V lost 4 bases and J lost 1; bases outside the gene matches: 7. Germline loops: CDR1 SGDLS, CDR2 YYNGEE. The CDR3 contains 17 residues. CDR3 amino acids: CASSIHRTSGSYNEQFF. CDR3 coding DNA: TGTGCCAGCAGCATTCATAGGACTAGCGGGTCCTACAATGAGCAGTTCTTC. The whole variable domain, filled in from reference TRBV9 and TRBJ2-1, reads DSGVTQTPKHLITATGQRVTLRCSPRSGDLSVYWYQQSLDQGLQFLIQYYNGEERAKGNILERFSAQQFPDLHSELNLSSLELGDSALYFCASSIHRTSGSYNEQFFGPGTRLTVL.

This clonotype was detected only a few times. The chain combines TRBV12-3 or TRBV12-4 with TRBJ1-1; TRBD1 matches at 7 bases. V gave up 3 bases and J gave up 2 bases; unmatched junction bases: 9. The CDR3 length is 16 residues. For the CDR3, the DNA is TGTGCCAGCAGTTTCCTCCCGGGGACAGCAAACACTGAAGCTTTCTTT. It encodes CASSFLPGTANTEAFF.

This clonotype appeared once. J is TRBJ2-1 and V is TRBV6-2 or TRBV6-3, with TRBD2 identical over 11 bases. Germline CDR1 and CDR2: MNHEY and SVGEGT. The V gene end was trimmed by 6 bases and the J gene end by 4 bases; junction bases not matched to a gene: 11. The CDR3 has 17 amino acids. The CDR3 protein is CASRGTSGNRWYNEQFF. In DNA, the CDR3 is TGTGCCAGCAGAGGGACTAGCGGCAACCGTTGGTACAATGAGCAGTTCTTC.

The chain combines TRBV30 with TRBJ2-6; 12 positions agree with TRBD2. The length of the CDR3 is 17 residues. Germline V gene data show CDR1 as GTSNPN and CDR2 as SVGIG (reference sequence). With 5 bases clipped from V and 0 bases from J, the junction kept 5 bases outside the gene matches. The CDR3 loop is CAWGGLAGLSGANVLTF. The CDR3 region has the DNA TGTGCCTGGGGGGGACTAGCGGGCCTCTCTGGGGCCAACGTCCTGACTTTC.

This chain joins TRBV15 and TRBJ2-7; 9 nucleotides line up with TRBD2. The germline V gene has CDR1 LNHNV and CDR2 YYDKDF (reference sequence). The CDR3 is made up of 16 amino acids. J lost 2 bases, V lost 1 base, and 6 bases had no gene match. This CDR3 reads CATSRGAAGGAYEQYF. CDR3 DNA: TGTGCCACCAGCAGAGGGGCAGCGGGAGGCGCCTACGAGCAGTACTTC.

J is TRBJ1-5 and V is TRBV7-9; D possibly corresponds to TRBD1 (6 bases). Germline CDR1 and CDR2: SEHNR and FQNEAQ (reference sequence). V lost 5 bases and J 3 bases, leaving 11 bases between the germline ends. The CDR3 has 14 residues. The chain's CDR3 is CASSTKGVNQPQHF. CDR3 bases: TGTGCCAGCAGCACAAAGGGGGTCAATCAGCCCCAGCATTTT.

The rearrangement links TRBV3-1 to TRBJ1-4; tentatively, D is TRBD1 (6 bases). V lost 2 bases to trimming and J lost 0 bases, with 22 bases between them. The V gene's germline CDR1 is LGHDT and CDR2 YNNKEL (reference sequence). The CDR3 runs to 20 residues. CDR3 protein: CASSQRMRTAEVATNEKLFF. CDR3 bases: TGTGCCAGCAGCCAAAGGATGAGGACAGCCGAAGTTGCAACTAATGAAAAACTGTTTTTT. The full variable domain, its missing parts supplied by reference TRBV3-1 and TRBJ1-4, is DTAVSQTPKYLVTQMGNDKSIKCEQNLGHDTMYWYKQDSKKFLKIMFSYNNKELIINETVPNRFSPKSPDKAHLNLHINSLELGDSAVYFCASSQRMRTAEVATNEKLFFGSGTQLSVL.

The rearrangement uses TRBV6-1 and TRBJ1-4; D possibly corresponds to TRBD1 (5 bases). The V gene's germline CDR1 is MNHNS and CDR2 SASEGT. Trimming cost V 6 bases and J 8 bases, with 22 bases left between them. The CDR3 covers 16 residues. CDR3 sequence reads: CASRMGPDMPTEKLFF. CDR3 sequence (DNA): TGTGCCAGCAGAATGGGGCCCGACATGCCAACCGAAAAACTGTTTTTT.

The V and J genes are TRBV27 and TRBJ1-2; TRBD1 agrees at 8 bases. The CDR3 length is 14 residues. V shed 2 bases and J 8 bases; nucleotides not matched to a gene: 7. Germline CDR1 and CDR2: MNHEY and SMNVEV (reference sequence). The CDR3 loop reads CASSLGQGRGGYTF. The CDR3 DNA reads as TGTGCCAGCAGTTTAGGACAGGGAAGAGGAGGCTACACCTTC.

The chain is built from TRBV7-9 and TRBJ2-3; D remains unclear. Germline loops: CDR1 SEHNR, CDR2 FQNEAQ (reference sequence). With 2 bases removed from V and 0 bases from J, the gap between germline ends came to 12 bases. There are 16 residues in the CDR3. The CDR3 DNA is TGTGCCAGCAGCTTATTAGGCAGGACCAGCACAGATACGCAGTATTTT. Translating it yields CASSLLGRTSTDTQYF.

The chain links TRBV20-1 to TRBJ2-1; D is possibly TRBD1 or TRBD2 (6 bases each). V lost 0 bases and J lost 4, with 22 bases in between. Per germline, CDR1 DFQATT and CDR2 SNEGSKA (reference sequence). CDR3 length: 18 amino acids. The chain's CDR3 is CSARDVNAQGRTYNEQFF. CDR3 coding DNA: TGCAGTGCTAGAGATGTAAACGCCCAGGGGAGGACTTACAATGAGCAGTTCTTC.

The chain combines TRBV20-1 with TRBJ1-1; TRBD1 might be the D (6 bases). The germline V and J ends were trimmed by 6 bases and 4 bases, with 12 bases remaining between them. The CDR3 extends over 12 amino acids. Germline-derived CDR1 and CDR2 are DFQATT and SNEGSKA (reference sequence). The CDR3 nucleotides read TGCAGTGCGCCACAGGGCGGCACTGAAGCTTTCTTT. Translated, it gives CSAPQGGTEAFF.

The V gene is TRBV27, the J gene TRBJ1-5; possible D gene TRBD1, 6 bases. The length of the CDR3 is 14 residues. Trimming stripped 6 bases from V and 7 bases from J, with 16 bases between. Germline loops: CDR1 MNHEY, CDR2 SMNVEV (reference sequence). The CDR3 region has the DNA TGTGCCAGCAGCTATACAGGGAAGGGACAGCCCCAGCATTTT. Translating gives CASSYTGKGQPQHF.

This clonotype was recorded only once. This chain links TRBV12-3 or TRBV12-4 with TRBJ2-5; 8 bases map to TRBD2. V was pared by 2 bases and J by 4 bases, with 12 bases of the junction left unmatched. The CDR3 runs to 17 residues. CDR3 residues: CASSLSSASGPRETQYF. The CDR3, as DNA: TGTGCCAGCAGTTTATCCTCGGCTAGCGGGCCCAGAGAGACCCAGTACTTC.

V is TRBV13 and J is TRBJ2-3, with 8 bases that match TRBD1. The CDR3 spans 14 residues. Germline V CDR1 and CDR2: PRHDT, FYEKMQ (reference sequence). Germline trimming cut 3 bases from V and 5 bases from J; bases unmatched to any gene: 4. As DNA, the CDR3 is TGTGCCAGCAGCTTTAGGACAGGGATAGATACGCAGTATTTT. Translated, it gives CASSFRTGIDTQYF.

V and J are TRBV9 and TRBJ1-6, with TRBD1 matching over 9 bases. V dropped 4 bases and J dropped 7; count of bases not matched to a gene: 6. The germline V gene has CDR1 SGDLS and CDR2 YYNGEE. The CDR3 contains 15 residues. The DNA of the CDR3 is TGTGCCAGCAGCATGACCGGGACAGGGAATTCACCCCTCCACTTT. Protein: CASSMTGTGNSPLHF.

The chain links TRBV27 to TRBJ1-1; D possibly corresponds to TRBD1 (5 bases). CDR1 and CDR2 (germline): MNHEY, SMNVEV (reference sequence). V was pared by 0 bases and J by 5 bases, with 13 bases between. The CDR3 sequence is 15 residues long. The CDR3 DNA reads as TGTGCCAGCAGTTTATCTTTCGGGGGAAGGACTGAAGCTTTCTTT. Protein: CASSLSFGGRTEAFF.

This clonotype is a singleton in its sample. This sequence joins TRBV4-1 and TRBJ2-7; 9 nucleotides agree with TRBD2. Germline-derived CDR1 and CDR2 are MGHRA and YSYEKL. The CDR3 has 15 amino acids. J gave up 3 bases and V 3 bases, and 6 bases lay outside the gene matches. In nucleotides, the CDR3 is TGCGCCAGCAGCCAGACTAGCGGACCTGACTACGAGCAGTACTTC. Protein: CASSQTSGPDYEQYF.

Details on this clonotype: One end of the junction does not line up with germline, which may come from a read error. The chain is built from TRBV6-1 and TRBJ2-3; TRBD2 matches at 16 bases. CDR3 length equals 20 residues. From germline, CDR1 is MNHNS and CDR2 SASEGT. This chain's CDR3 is CASSEKEGLAGGISTGTQYF. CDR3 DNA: TGTGCCAGCAGTGAAAAGGAGGGACTAGCGGGAGGGATTAGCACAGGTACGCAGTATTTT.

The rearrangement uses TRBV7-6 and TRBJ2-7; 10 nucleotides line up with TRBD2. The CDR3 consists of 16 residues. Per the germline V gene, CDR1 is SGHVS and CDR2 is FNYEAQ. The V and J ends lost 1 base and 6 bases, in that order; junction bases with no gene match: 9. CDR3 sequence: CASSLELAGARIEQYF. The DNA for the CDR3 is TGTGCCAGCAGCTTAGAGCTAGCGGGAGCTAGGATCGAGCAGTACTTC.

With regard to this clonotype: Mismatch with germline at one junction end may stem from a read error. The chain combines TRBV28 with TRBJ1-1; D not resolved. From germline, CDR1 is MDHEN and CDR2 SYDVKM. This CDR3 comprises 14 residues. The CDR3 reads CASSLSVLGREAFF. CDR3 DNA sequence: TGTGCCAGCAGCCTTTCCGTCTTGGGGAGAGAAGCTTTTTTT.

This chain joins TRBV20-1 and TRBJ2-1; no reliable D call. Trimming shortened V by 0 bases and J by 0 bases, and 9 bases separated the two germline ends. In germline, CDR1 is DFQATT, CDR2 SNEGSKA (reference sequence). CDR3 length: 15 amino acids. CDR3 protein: CSARDTESSYNEQFF. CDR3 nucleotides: TGCAGTGCTAGAGATACAGAGAGCTCCTACAATGAGCAGTTCTTC.

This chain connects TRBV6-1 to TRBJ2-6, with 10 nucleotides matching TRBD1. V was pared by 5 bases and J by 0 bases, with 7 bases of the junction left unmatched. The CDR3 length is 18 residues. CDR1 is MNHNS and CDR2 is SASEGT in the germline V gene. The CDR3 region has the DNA TGTGCCAGCAGTCCCCGACAGGGGGCCCTCTCTGGGGCCAACGTCCTGACTTTC. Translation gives CASSPRQGALSGANVLTF.